This T cell receptor beta chain is from a study of OX40 agonist ivuxolimab in advanced cancers. For the study at large: Ivuxolimab, an antibody acting as an agonist of OX40 (CD134), was used to treat patients.

For this clone: Its antigen is not identified.

With V trimmed by 0 bases and J by 0 bases, 9 bases remained unmatched. The germline V gene encodes CDR1 LGHNA and CDR2 YNFKEQ. The CDR3 is 18 residues long. Notes on the study in general: The average count of expanded clones was higher among CD8+ T cells than among CD4+.

The assay was immunoSEQ multiplex PCR, and TCRdb's table has in-frame clones only and misses some. This table has over 65,000 clones, roughly 88% appearing once. This sequence was found in an adult with an advanced solid tumor such as melanoma, head and neck, liver or kidney cancer. V usage is TRBV4-2 and J usage is TRBJ2-7, with TRBD2 identical over 9 bases. The sample here was CD4+ or CD8+ T cells sorted from blood, taken in a trial of the OX40 agonist ivuxolimab. The CDR3 coding sequence is TGTGCCAGCAGCCAAGAAGTTCAGACTAGCGGTCCCTCCTACGAGCAGTACTTC. Amino acids: CASSQEVQTSGPSYEQYF.